These T cell receptor beta chains were read from a single sample in a study of vaccination and CD4 T cells after COVID-19. These TCRs are of unknown antigen specificity. TCRdb re-called the PCR reads through MiXCR, storing one row per CDR3 protein. The table has 22,000 or so distinct CDR3 sequences, about 39% seen once. Input material: CD4+ T cells from blood, cultured in vitro. These receptors were collected from a human donor who had recovered from COVID-19. Both conserved end residues are part of each CDR3. A D gene is named only where the DNA matches it firmly. Expanded clones get a size class; other rows say once, few or many, or leave the size out.

TRBV7-2	few	TRBJ1-6	-	CASSLSAGPGSPLHF	TGTGCCAGCAGCTTGTCGGCGGGACCGGGTTCACCCCTCCACTTT
TRBV6-5	few	TRBJ2-3	-	CASSSGTYTDTQYF	TGTGCCAGCAGTTCCGGGACGTACACAGATACGCAGTATTTT
TRBV6-5	few	TRBJ2-7	-	CASSYSLPGVGYEQYF	TGTGCCAGCAGTTACTCGCTCCCGGGTGTCGGCTACGAGCAGTACTTC
TRBV7-2	-	TRBJ2-1	-	CASSAVVAANYNEQFF	TGTGCCAGCAGCGCTGTTGTGGCGGCGAACTACAATGAGCAGTTCTTC
TRBV6-2/TRBV6-3	-	TRBJ2-7	-	CASSSSWAGYEQYF	TGTGCCAGCAGTTCGTCTTGGGCGGGCTACGAGCAGTACTTC
TRBV7-9	-	TRBJ2-1	-	CASSLGVSGNEQFF	TGTGCCAGCAGCTTAGGGGTCAGCGGCAATGAGCAGTTCTTC
TRBV28	-	TRBJ2-7	-	CASSLGGSNYEQYF	TGTGCCAGCAGTTTAGGTGGGAGCAACTACGAGCAGTACTTC
TRBV6-5	-	TRBJ1-1	-	CASSYTGQANTEAFF	TGTGCCAGCAGTTACACGGGCCAAGCTAACACTGAAGCTTTCTTT
TRBV18	-	TRBJ1-2	TRBD1	CASSPLGQTSRNYGYTF	TGTGCCAGCTCACCATTGGGACAGACTTCACGGAACTATGGCTACACCTTC
TRBV7-3	once	TRBJ2-1	TRBD2	CASSFRLAGYNEQFF	TGTGCCAGCAGCTTCCGACTAGCGGGTTACAATGAGCAGTTCTTC
TRBV6-1	-	TRBJ2-5	-	CASSEAGGRYETQYF	TGTGCCAGCAGTGAAGCGGGGGGCCGCTACGAGACCCAGTACTTC
TRBV18	-	TRBJ2-7	TRBD1	CASSPGTAYEQYF	TGTGCCAGCTCACCAGGGACAGCCTACGAGCAGTACTTC
TRBV20-1	-	TRBJ2-1	-	CSARDGYGYNEQFF	TGCAGTGCTAGAGATGGGTATGGATACAATGAGCAGTTCTTC
TRBV20-1	few	TRBJ2-3	-	CSARDLRDTQYF	TGCAGTGCTAGAGATCTCAGGGATACGCAGTATTTT
TRBV28	-	TRBJ2-5	TRBD2	CASSPGLAGGETQYF	TGTGCCAGCAGTCCCGGACTAGCGGGAGGAGAGACCCAGTACTTC
TRBV7-6	few	TRBJ2-2	-	CASSSPLDTGELFF	TGTGCCAGCAGCTCCCCATTAGACACCGGGGAGCTGTTTTTT
TRBV5-1	few	TRBJ1-5	TRBD1	CASSLGDRENQPQHF	TGCGCCAGCAGCTTGGGGGACAGGGAAAATCAGCCCCAGCATTTT
TRBV2	-	TRBJ1-4	-	CASSLRRGEGLFF	TGTGCCAGCAGTCTCCGTCGGGGCGAAGGGCTGTTTTTT
TRBV10-1	-	TRBJ2-5	TRBD2	CASSDSGGRETQYF	TGCGCCAGCAGTGACTCGGGAGGCAGGGAGACCCAGTACTTC
TRBV27	-	TRBJ2-1	TRBD2	CASSHGRGGNEQFF	TGTGCCAGCAGTCACGGGCGGGGGGGGAATGAGCAGTTCTTC
TRBV5-4	-	TRBJ2-1	-	CASSLDSGAYNEQFF	TGTGCCAGCAGCTTGGACAGTGGGGCCTACAATGAGCAGTTCTTC
TRBV27	-	TRBJ2-1	TRBD1	CASNQGAPSYNEQFF	TGTGCCAGCAACCAGGGGGCACCCTCCTACAATGAGCAGTTCTTC
TRBV24-1	-	TRBJ2-3	-	CATSDRDWSTDTQYF	TGTGCCACCAGTGATAGGGATTGGAGCACAGATACGCAGTATTTT
TRBV10-2	-	TRBJ2-5	TRBD1	CASSEVARGQRETQYF	TGCGCCAGCAGTGAGGTTGCCAGGGGGCAACGAGAGACCCAGTACTTC
TRBV5-4	few	TRBJ2-5	TRBD2	CASSSRSGGAGETQYF	TGTGCCAGCAGCTCAAGGAGCGGGGGGGCCGGAGAGACCCAGTACTTC
TRBV6-5	once	TRBJ2-2	TRBD2	CASSYSGTGGAGELFF	TGTGCCAGCAGTTACTCGGGAACGGGGGGGGCCGGGGAGCTGTTTTTT